This T cell receptor (beta chain) was sequenced during a study of Ad26.COV2.S vaccination and SARS-CoV-2 variants. Study-level information: Intramuscular Ad26.COV2.S doses were given once or twice, 56 days apart.

Treatment defined: 19 received Ad26.COV2.S at low or high dose, single or two shots; 5 received placebo; per-sample allocation not given. All samples were drawn on day 63, counting from the first vaccine or placebo injection. This person who donated was an adult of 18-55 years in Boston. This CDR3 has 14 amino acids. V dropped 10 bases and J dropped 0; count of bases not matched to a gene: 8. From germline, CDR1 is MNHEY and CDR2 SVGAGI. Here immunoSEQ multiplex PCR was the method, and the copy in TCRdb shows in-frame clones only, minus some. The table lists 250,000 to 300,000 clones, approximately 87% of them singletons.

The gene calls are TRBV6-5 and TRBJ1-2, with 7 bases fitting TRBD1. Sequenced here: peripheral blood, sampled in a trial of Ad26.COV2.S vaccine versus placebo. The clonotype comes from a person aged 18 to 65 who received the Ad26.COV2.S COVID-19 vaccine or a placebo. DNA for the CDR3: TGTGCCATCCATCGACAGGGCCCTAACTATGGCTACACCTTC. This encodes CAIHRQGPNYGYTF.